What follows are 25 T cell receptor beta chains derived from one specimen sequenced in a study of T-cell reconstitution after alpha-beta-depleted transplantation in children. Preparation of the TCRbeta library involved a method that used unique molecular identifiers. MiXCR, run by TCRdb on the PCR reads, gives a single entry per CDR3 protein. This table holds 550,000 to 800,000 distinct CDR3 sequences, roughly 14% found once. The sequenced sample was PBMCs, obtained before TCRalphabeta/CD19-depleted stem cell transplant. The receptors derive from a girl aged 2 to 9 with congenital amegakaryocytic thrombocytopenia, due to receive a stem cell transplant.

This chain links TRBV5-1 with TRBJ2-5; TRBD1 matches 7 bases. The CDR3 is made up of 14 amino acids. Germline trimming cut 3 bases from V and 4 bases from J; bases unmatched to any gene: 6. Looked up from germline, CDR1 is SGHRS and CDR2 is YFSETQ. Here the CDR3 reads CASSSLTGTETQYF. As DNA, the CDR3 is TGCGCCAGCAGCTCCCTGACAGGGACAGAGACCCAGTACTTC.

This clonotype was seen a handful of times. The rearrangement uses TRBV7-2 and TRBJ2-1; D unresolved. This CDR3 is 13 amino acids long. The V and J ends lost 1 base and 9 bases respectively, with 10 bases between them. Looked up from germline, CDR1 is SGHTA and CDR2 is FQGNSA. The CDR3 sequence: CASSLEWAGEQFF. The CDR3 nucleotides read TGTGCCAGCAGCTTAGAATGGGCTGGTGAGCAGTTCTTC.

This clonotype came up many times. This chain connects TRBV6-1 to TRBJ1-5, with a tentative D call TRBD1 (5 bases). The CDR3 loop spans 15 amino acids. V lost 5 bases, J lost 0 bases, and 11 bases lay in between. Germline loops: CDR1 MNHNS, CDR2 SASEGT. CDR3: CASSRTGNSNQPQHF. As DNA, the CDR3 is TGTGCCAGCAGTCGAACAGGAAATAGCAATCAGCCCCAGCATTTT.

This chain links TRBV4-1 with TRBJ2-3; TRBD1 or TRBD2 may be the D gene (6 bases each). CDR1 and CDR2 from the germline V gene are MGHRA and YSYEKL. This CDR3 has 18 residues. Deletions cut 4 bases from V and 0 bases from J, with 20 bases between. CDR3 sequence (DNA): TGCGCCAGCAGCCGGTCGGAGGGGGTGTCGGCTAGCACAGATACGCAGTATTTT. Protein sequence: CASSRSEGVSASTDTQYF.

This clonotype was recorded at least ten times. The chain uses TRBV29-1 and TRBJ2-2, with a tentative D call TRBD1 (6 bases). V lost 6 bases to trimming and J lost 0 bases, with 14 bases between them. The germline V gene has CDR1 SQVTM and CDR2 ANQGSEA. The CDR3 sequence is 15 residues long. For the CDR3, the DNA is TGCAGCGTGGAACCACAGGGCTCGAACACCGGGGAGCTGTTTTTT. Translation gives CSVEPQGSNTGELFF.

This clonotype was counted many times. V gene TRBV27 combines with J gene TRBJ2-1; weak D call: TRBD2 (5 bases). CDR1 and CDR2 (germline): MNHEY, SMNVEV (reference sequence). V lost 4 bases, J lost 8 bases, and 12 bases lay in between. This CDR3 has 13 amino acids. CDR3 sequence: CASSSLLEDEQFF. The CDR3 DNA sequence: TGTGCCAGCAGTTCCCTACTAGAGGATGAGCAGTTCTTC.

In this sample, this clonotype turned up many times. The chain couples TRBV5-1 to TRBJ1-1, with 7 bases fitting TRBD1. J lost 3 bases, V lost 2 bases, and 1 base had no gene match. This CDR3 spans 13 amino acids. Germline assignment: CDR1 SGHRS and CDR2 YFSETQ. DNA of the CDR3: TGCGCCAGCAGCTTTGACAGGGACACTGAAGCTTTCTTT. As protein: CASSFDRDTEAFF. Combining the CDR3 with reference TRBV5-1 and TRBJ1-1 gives the whole variable domain KAGVTQTPRYLIKTRGQQVTLSCSPISGHRSVSWYQQTPGQGLQFLFEYFSETQRNKGNFPGRFSGRQFSNSRSEMNVSTLELGDSALYLCASSFDRDTEAFFGQGTRLTVV.

The chain uses TRBV6-2 or TRBV6-3 and TRBJ2-2, with 8 bases matching TRBD2. Germline V lookup: CDR1 MNHEY, CDR2 SVGEGT. The CDR3 covers 15 residues. Trimming took 6 bases from V and 2 from J; bases not matched to a gene: 5. The CDR3 nucleotides are TGTGCCAGCAGAAAAAGCGGGGGCAACACCGGGGAGCTGTTTTTT. This codes for CASRKSGGNTGELFF.

This clonotype turned up a few times. V usage is TRBV12-3 or TRBV12-4 and J usage is TRBJ1-5; possible D gene TRBD1, 5 bases. This CDR3 has 14 residues. Trimming removed 6 bases at V and 7 bases at J, with 16 bases between. CDR3 amino acids: CASRFFGGSQPQHF. In DNA, the CDR3 is TGTGCCAGCAGATTCTTTGGGGGGTCCCAGCCCCAGCATTTT.

This clonotype was seen repeatedly, ten times or more. The chain uses TRBV20-1 and TRBJ2-2; 7 positions match TRBD2. CDR1 and CDR2 (germline): DFQATT, SNEGSKA (reference sequence). V was clipped by 3 bases and J by 2 bases; unmatched bases: 0. This CDR3 contains 13 residues. The CDR3, as DNA: TGCAGTGCTAGGACTAGCAACACCGGGGAGCTGTTTTTT. Translated, it gives CSARTSNTGELFF.

This clonotype has ten or more counts. This chain uses TRBV4-1 with TRBJ2-2, with TRBD1 identical over 7 bases. The germline gives CDR1 MGHRA, CDR2 YSYEKL. V was pared by 2 bases and J by 4 bases, with 7 bases of the junction left unmatched. The CDR3 consists of 16 residues. The CDR3 coding sequence is TGCGCCAGCAGCCAACCGGGACAGATACCCACCGGGGAGCTGTTTTTT. Translation gives CASSQPGQIPTGELFF.

This rearrangement joins TRBV20-1 to TRBJ2-5; D perhaps matches TRBD2 (6 bases). This CDR3 comprises 13 residues. With 5 bases removed from V and 7 bases from J, the gap between germline ends came to 17 bases. CDR1 is DFQATT and CDR2 is SNEGSKA in the germline V gene (reference sequence). CDR3 region: CSAHTTRLGTQYF. CDR3 coding DNA: TGCAGTGCTCATACGACTAGACTGGGGACCCAGTACTTC.

This clonotype was recorded many times. The chain joins TRBV7-2 to TRBJ2-7; 8 positions agree with TRBD2. V shed 0 bases and J 5 bases; nucleotides not matched to a gene: 3. Germline CDR1 SGHTA, CDR2 FQGNSA. The CDR3 consists of 14 residues. Here the CDR3 reads CASSLAGLVNEQYF. CDR3 coding DNA: TGTGCCAGCAGCTTAGCGGGACTAGTTAACGAGCAGTACTTC.

This clonotype came up many times. The chain couples TRBV5-1 to TRBJ2-5; D is uncertain. Germline loops: CDR1 SGHRS, CDR2 YFSETQ. The CDR3 is 13 amino acids. V lost 2 bases to trimming and J lost 5 bases, with 10 bases between them. The CDR3 here is CASSFPPDETQYF. CDR3 sequence (DNA): TGCGCCAGCAGCTTCCCTCCCGATGAGACCCAGTACTTC. The whole variable domain, filled in from reference TRBV5-1 and TRBJ2-5, reads KAGVTQTPRYLIKTRGQQVTLSCSPISGHRSVSWYQQTPGQGLQFLFEYFSETQRNKGNFPGRFSGRQFSNSRSEMNVSTLELGDSALYLCASSFPPDETQYFGPGTRLLVL.

The rearrangement joins TRBV28 to TRBJ2-1; 8 bases map to TRBD2. Germline CDR1 reads MDHEN; CDR2 reads SYDVKM. V shed 7 bases and J 7 bases; nucleotides not matched to a gene: 21. The CDR3 covers 18 residues. As DNA, the CDR3 is TGTGCCAGCACCCGATTACCGGGACTAGGGATCCCCTCGAATGAGCAGTTCTTC. It specifies CASTRLPGLGIPSNEQFF.

This clonotype was counted at least ten times. The chain has TRBV6-2 or TRBV6-3 and TRBJ2-7, with D perhaps matching TRBD2 (5 bases). This CDR3 has 13 amino acids. V was clipped by 4 bases and J by 6 bases, with 13 bases between them. Germline V gene data show CDR1 as MNHEY and CDR2 as SVGEGT. The CDR3 spells CASSSEAGFEQYF. CDR3 DNA sequence: TGTGCCAGCAGTTCGGAGGCTGGTTTCGAGCAGTACTTC.

Concerning this clonotype: A much larger clone differs by one base, so this may be a read error. The rearrangement joins TRBV12-3 or TRBV12-4 to TRBJ2-1, with D tentatively TRBD2 (6 bases). CDR3 size: 16 residues. CDR3 nucleotide sequence: TGTGCCAGCAGTCGCACCGGGACTGGAGCCTACAATGAGCGGTTCTTC. This sequence encodes CASSRTGTGAYNERFF.

For this clonotype: This may be a read error, as it is one base from a much larger clone. The gene calls are TRBV12-3 or TRBV12-4 and TRBJ1-5; no clear D. This CDR3 has 15 residues. V was shortened by 3 bases and J by 7 bases, with 16 bases between the two germline ends. CDR3 residues: CASSFDQLDGQPQHF. DNA of the CDR3: TGTGCCAGCAGTTTCGATCAGTTGGATGGCCAGCCCCAGCATTTT.

This clonotype appeared many times. The chain carries TRBV2 and TRBJ1-6, with 7 bases matching TRBD1. The CDR3 is 17 residues long. V gave up 5 bases and J gave up 7 bases; unmatched junction bases: 14. Germline-derived CDR1 and CDR2 are SNHLY and FYNNEI. CDR3: CASSNLNRGSGNSPLHF. Written as DNA, the CDR3 is TGTGCCAGCAGTAACCTCAACAGGGGAAGTGGCAATTCACCCCTCCACTTT. The full variable domain, its missing parts supplied by reference TRBV2 and TRBJ1-6, is EPEVTQTPSHQVTQMGQEVILRCVPISNHLYFYWYRQILGQKVEFLVSFYNNEISEKSEIFDDQFSVERPDGSNFTLKIRSTKLEDSAMYFCASSNLNRGSGNSPLHFGNGTRLTVT.

The sample holds many counts of this clonotype. The chain links TRBV12-3 or TRBV12-4 to TRBJ1-1, with 8 bases matching TRBD1. The CDR3 spans 15 residues. V lost 7 bases, J lost 1 base, and 8 bases stayed unmatched. The CDR3 DNA reads TGTGCCAGCATCGTGACAGGGGCGACGAACACTGAAGCTTTCTTT. Translation gives CASIVTGATNTEAFF.

This clonotype appeared a few times. The rearrangement uses TRBV30 and TRBJ1-1, with D maybe TRBD1 (5 bases). CDR1 GTSNPN and CDR2 SVGIG come from the germline V gene (reference sequence). CDR3 size: 12 residues. Trimming removed 3 bases from V and 7 bases from J, with 12 bases in between. Here the CDR3 reads CAWRRGTVEAFF. In DNA form, the CDR3 reads TGTGCCTGGAGACGGGGGACGGTTGAAGCTTTCTTT.

Concerning this clonotype itself: A read error may be the cause here, since a much bigger clone is one base away. The chain is built from TRBV10-3 and TRBJ2-5, with a possible D match to TRBD1 (6 bases). There are 13 residues in the CDR3. CDR1 is ENHRY, CDR2 SYGVKD, per germline. The CDR3 DNA reads TGTACCATCAGGGACACGAGGGAAGAGACCCAGTACTTC. It yields the protein CTIRDTREETQYF.

This clonotype was detected many times. This rearrangement joins TRBV7-8 to TRBJ2-7; D unresolved. Deletions cut 0 bases from V and 2 bases from J, with 8 bases between. Germline CDR1 SGHVS, CDR2 FQNEAQ. This CDR3 region has 14 residues. The CDR3 DNA follows: TGTGCCAGCAGCTTAGCCCCGGACCCCTACGAGCAGTACTTC. It translates to CASSLAPDPYEQYF.

This clonotype came up many times. The chain links TRBV7-9 to TRBJ2-3; D is perhaps TRBD1 or TRBD2 (6 bases each). Germline CDR1 is SEHNR and CDR2 is FQNEAQ (reference sequence). Trimming pared 3 bases from V and 2 bases from J, leaving 9 bases between. CDR3 length: 14 amino acids. The CDR3 spells CASSFGGLTDTQYF. DNA for the CDR3: TGTGCCAGCAGCTTCGGGGGCCTCACAGATACGCAGTATTTT.

This clonotype was seen many times. The chain combines TRBV10-3 with TRBJ2-7; 13 nucleotides match TRBD2. The CDR3 consists of 16 residues. With V trimmed by 3 bases and J by 4 bases, 6 bases remained unmatched. Germline loops: CDR1 ENHRY, CDR2 SYGVKD. CDR3 residues: CAISDHGTSGAYEQYF. As DNA, the CDR3 is TGTGCCATCAGTGACCATGGGACTAGCGGGGCATACGAGCAGTACTTC.